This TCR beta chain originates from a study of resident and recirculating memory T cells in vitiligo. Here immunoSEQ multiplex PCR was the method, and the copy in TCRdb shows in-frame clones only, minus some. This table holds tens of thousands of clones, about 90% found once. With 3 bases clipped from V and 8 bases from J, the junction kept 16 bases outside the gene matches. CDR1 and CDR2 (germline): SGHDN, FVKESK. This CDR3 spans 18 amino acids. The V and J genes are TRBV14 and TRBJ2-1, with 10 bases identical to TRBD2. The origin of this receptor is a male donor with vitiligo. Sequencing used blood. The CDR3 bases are TGTGCCAGCAGCCAGAGGGGCCTAGCGGGAGCGGCCCCCCATGAGCAGTTCTTC. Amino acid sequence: CASSQRGLAGAAPHEQFF. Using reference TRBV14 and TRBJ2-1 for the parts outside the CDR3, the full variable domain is EAGVTQFPSHSVIEKGQTVTLRCDPISGHDNLYWYRRVMGKEIKFLLHFVKESKQDESGMPNNRFLAERTGGTYSTLKVQPAELEDSGVYFCASSQRGLAGAAPHEQFFGPGTRLTVL.